A selection of T cell receptor beta chains follows, all from one sample in a study of blood T cell repertoires in COVID-19. The method was immunoSEQ multiplex PCR; TCRdb's version includes in-frame clones alone and lacks a portion of them. The repertoire holds a few hundred thousand clones, with about 86% as singletons. Sequencing was done on a sample of PBMCs or T cells enriched from blood (not recorded which). These receptors all come from a woman in her forties or fifties in a cohort exposed to, infected with or recovered from COVID-19 (not recorded which). Both conserved end residues are part of each CDR3. The D gene is left open where the match is weak. Rows give clone size only sometimes, using once, few, many, or a class for an expanded clone.

V gene	J gene	D gene	clone size	CDR3 DNA	CDR3 protein
TRBV19	TRBJ2-6	NA	NA	TGTGCCAGTAGTTTAAAGGGGGTTGGGGCCAACGTCCTGACTTTC	CASSLKGVGANVLTF
TRBV30	TRBJ1-2	NA	NA	TGTGCCTGGAGTACGGGTCAGAGGGTTCTCGGCTACACCTTC	CAWSTGQRVLGYTF
TRBV3-1/TRBV3-2	TRBJ1-1	NA	NA	TGTGCCAGCAGCCGCGCAGGGGAAGCTTTCTTT	CASSRAGEAFF
TRBV28	TRBJ1-1	NA	NA	TGTGCCAGCAGTCCCCCCAGGGCATGGGGCACTGAAGCTTTCTTT	CASSPPRAWGTEAFF
TRBV6-2/TRBV6-3	TRBJ2-2	TRBD2	once	TGTGCCAGCAGCGGGGGGGACACCGGGGAGCTGTTTTTT	CASSGGDTGELFF
TRBV6-5	TRBJ1-1	NA	NA	TGTGCCAGCAGTTACTCAGGGGAGGGGCGGAACACTGAAGCTTTCTTT	CASSYSGEGRNTEAFF
TRBV3-1/TRBV3-2	TRBJ2-4	NA	NA	TGTGCCAGCAGCCACGGGGGAGAGGACTTAGCCAAAAACATTCAGTACTTC	CASSHGGEDLAKNIQYF
TRBV28	TRBJ1-5	NA	NA	TGTGCCAGCAGTTTAGGAGGGGTGGGCAATCAGCCCCAGCATTTT	CASSLGGVGNQPQHF
TRBV19	TRBJ1-2	NA	NA	TGTGCCAGTAGTATTAGCCGCGCCTCTCATGGCTACACCTTC	CASSISRASHGYTF
TRBV6-2/TRBV6-3	TRBJ1-2	NA	NA	TGTGCCAGCAGTTTCACTCCCCTGCCACGGTATGGCTACACCTTC	CASSFTPLPRYGYTF
TRBV9	TRBJ2-1	TRBD2	NA	TGTGCCAGCAGCGTCTCCGGACTAGCGGTCTATGAGCAGTTCTTC	CASSVSGLAVYEQFF
TRBV11-3	TRBJ1-1	NA	few	TGTGCCAGCAGCTCCAACAGGGATTCGGAAGCTTTCTTT	CASSSNRDSEAFF
TRBV18	TRBJ1-5	NA	NA	TGTGCCAGCTCACCCAGGGCCAACAATCAGCCCCAGCATTTT	CASSPRANNQPQHF
TRBV7-2	TRBJ2-7	NA	NA	TGTGCCAGCAGCTTAGCTGGCAGTTATTCCTACGAGCAGTACTTC	CASSLAGSYSYEQYF
TRBV5-1	TRBJ2-1	TRBD2	NA	TGCGCCAGCAGCACATTTTTAACGGGACTAGCGGGGGTAGGGGAGCAGTTCTTC	CASSTFLTGLAGVGEQFF
TRBV7-9	TRBJ2-1	TRBD2	few	TGTGCCAGCAGCCCTCTGGGGCTAGCGGGGAATGAGCAGTTCTTC	CASSPLGLAGNEQFF
TRBV27	TRBJ2-7	TRBD1	NA	TGTGCCAGCATGAGACAGGGCTCCTACGAGCAGTACTTC	CASMRQGSYEQYF
TRBV30	TRBJ2-1	NA	NA	TGTGCCTGGGTAGTGAGAAGCTCCTACAATGAGCAGTTCTTC	CAWVVRSSYNEQFF
TRBV9	TRBJ1-4	NA	NA	TGTGCCAGCAGCGTAGCTGACGGGGGAGGTGAAAAACTGTTTTTT	CASSVADGGGEKLFF
TRBV27	TRBJ1-5	NA	NA	TGTGCCAGCAGTCCCGGGGGGAGCAATCAGCCCCAGCATTTT	CASSPGGSNQPQHF
TRBV7-9	TRBJ2-3	NA	few	TGTGCCAGCAGCTTGACGGGGGGCACAGATACGCAGTATTTT	CASSLTGGTDTQYF
TRBV3-1/TRBV3-2	TRBJ1-3	NA	NA	TGTGCCAGCAGCCAAGGAAGTGGCAGGGGCCTCTTCTCTGGAAACACCATATATTTT	CASSQGSGRGLFSGNTIYF
TRBV9	TRBJ1-3	TRBD1	once	TGTGCCAGCAGCCCCCGACAGGGCGGAAACACCATATATTTT	CASSPRQGGNTIYF
TRBV3-1/TRBV3-2	TRBJ1-4	TRBD1	NA	TGTGCCAGCAGCCAAAGACAGGGGTCTGAAAAACTGTTTTTT	CASSQRQGSEKLFF
TRBV12-3/TRBV12-4	TRBJ2-5	NA	NA	TGTGCCAGCAGTCTCGGACAGCAAGAGACCCAGTACTTC	CASSLGQQETQYF
TRBV21-1	TRBJ2-2	NA	NA	TGTGCCAGCAGCAATTCGCCAGGACAGGGGGACACCGGGGAGCTGTTTTTT	CASSNSPGQGDTGELFF
TRBV4-3	TRBJ1-4	NA	NA	TGCGCCAGCAGCCAAGGAGGACTTGTCACTAATGAAAAACTGTTTTTT	CASSQGGLVTNEKLFF